Shown below are 29 T cell receptor beta chains from a single sample sequenced in a study of T cell responses to AZD1222 COVID-19 vaccine (dated by TCRdb to the early 2020s). To prepare the library, the immunoSEQ multiplex PCR assay was applied. TCRdb took this table from immuneACCESS and kept in-frame rearrangements with V and J called. Such tables lack part of the clones; where checked against another copy, unresolved V genes explain under half of the gap, and the rest is unexplained. This sample gives around 150,000 clones in total; about 90% of them show up just once. The ten largest clones add up to about 4.5% of the sample. The sample's time point label, in plain terms: baseline before first vaccination. Taken with the paper, the label for treatment or condition translates to: meningococcal conjugate vaccine given as trial control. The material was peripheral blood, obtained on day 0 of MenACWY control vaccination. The receptors were sampled from an adult in good health.

The rearrangement links TRBV30 to TRBJ1-5, with D possibly TRBD1 on 5 matching bases. This CDR3 region has 14 residues. V lost 2 bases to trimming and J lost 3 bases, with 11 bases between them. The germline V gene has CDR1 GTSNPN and CDR2 SVGIG (reference sequence). In DNA, the CDR3 is TGTGCCTGGAGTAGGGGCGGGGACAATCAGCCCCAGCATTTT. Translation: CAWSRGGDNQPQHF.

The chain combines TRBV30 with TRBJ2-7; D possibly corresponds to TRBD1 (7 bases). The V end lost 0 bases, the J end lost 1 base, and 10 bases lay between the germline ends. Looked up from germline, CDR1 is GTSNPN and CDR2 is SVGIG (reference sequence). The CDR3 consists of 14 residues. CDR3 coding DNA: TGTGCCTGGAGTGTGGCAGGGGGGTCCTACGAGCAGTACTTC. Translated, it gives CAWSVAGGSYEQYF.

V gene TRBV27 combines with J gene TRBJ2-1; D possibly corresponds to TRBD2 (7 bases). The germline CDR1 and CDR2 sequences are MNHEY and SMNVEV (reference sequence). Trimming took 11 bases from V and 15 from J, leaving 29 bases between them. CDR3 length: 14 residues. For the CDR3, the DNA is TGTGCCGAAGGATATCTCTTAGGGGGGAGGGCCGCGTTCTTC. Residues: CAEGYLLGGRAAFF.

V gene TRBV5-1 combines with J gene TRBJ2-7; TRBD2 is a possible D gene (6 bases). CDR1 and CDR2 from the germline V gene are SGHRS and YFSETQ. V lost 1 base and J 6 bases, leaving 17 bases between the germline ends. The CDR3 has 15 amino acids. The CDR3 here is CASSLRESGFSEQYF. CDR3 sequence (DNA): TGCGCCAGCAGCTTGCGGGAGTCGGGGTTTTCCGAGCAGTACTTC.

This clone was picked up a small number of times. The chain combines TRBV4-3 with TRBJ2-5, with 9 bases identical to TRBD1. CDR3 length equals 15 residues. The germline V gene has CDR1 LGHNA and CDR2 YSLEER. With 3 bases clipped from V and 3 bases from J, the junction kept 5 bases outside the gene matches. CDR3: CASSQGTGREETQYF. The CDR3 DNA reads as TGCGCCAGCAGCCAGGGGACAGGGCGGGAAGAGACCCAGTACTTC.

For the CDR3, the DNA is TGTGCCAGCAGTCGGCAGTCCACCGGGGAGCTGTTTTTT. Protein product: CASSRQSTGELFF. The chain couples TRBV27 to TRBJ2-2; D not certain. The V end was cut by 5 bases, the J end by 4 bases, with 8 bases between. The CDR3 sequence is 13 residues long. The germline gives CDR1 MNHEY, CDR2 SMNVEV (reference sequence).

The chain links TRBV2 to TRBJ1-1; a weak D match, TRBD1 (5 bases). The V gene lost 2 bases and the J gene lost 6 bases, with 13 bases spanning the gap. CDR3 length: 14 residues. Germline CDR1 and CDR2: SNHLY and FYNNEI. In DNA form, the CDR3 reads TGTGCCAGCAGTGAACATTGGGGGGAGGCTGAAGCTTTCTTT. Its protein product is CASSEHWGEAEAFF.

The chain is built from TRBV14 and TRBJ2-3, with 7 bases fitting TRBD2. J gave up 5 bases and V 4 bases, and 6 bases lay outside the gene matches. The germline CDR1 and CDR2 sequences are SGHDN and FVKESK. There are 14 residues in the CDR3. In DNA, the CDR3 is TGTGCCAGCAGCCCGGCGGGGGTCGGAGATACGCAGTATTTT. It is translated as CASSPAGVGDTQYF.

The V and J genes are TRBV10-3 and TRBJ1-5, with 8 bases that match TRBD1. Looked up from germline, CDR1 is ENHRY and CDR2 is SYGVKD. The junction had 8 bases not matched to a gene; V was cut back by 2 bases and J by 2 bases. The CDR3 covers 17 residues. The CDR3 loop reads CAISETPGGAGNQPQHF. The CDR3 nucleotides are TGTGCCATCAGTGAGACCCCAGGGGGCGCGGGCAATCAGCCCCAGCATTTT.

This sequence joins TRBV27 and TRBJ1-1; 8 bases are a match to TRBD1. CDR3 length: 17 amino acids. Germline V lookup: CDR1 MNHEY, CDR2 SMNVEV (reference sequence). Trimming cost V 6 bases and J 0 bases; bases outside gene matches: 12. The CDR3 bases are TGTGCCAGCAGACAAGTTAGGAGGGGACAGGTGAACACTGAAGCTTTCTTT. Amino acids: CASRQVRRGQVNTEAFF.

The rearrangement uses TRBV12-3 or TRBV12-4 and TRBJ2-1; D is uncertain. V dropped 8 bases and J dropped 1 base, with 9 bases sitting between them. This CDR3 comprises 13 residues. The CDR3 reads CASGSTSYNEQFF. The DNA for the CDR3 is TGTGCCAGCGGGTCCACTTCCTACAATGAGCAGTTCTTC.

This chain connects TRBV30 to TRBJ2-2, with D unresolved. CDR3 length: 11 amino acids. The germline V and J ends were trimmed by 4 bases and 7 bases, with 7 bases remaining between them. From germline, CDR1 is GTSNPN and CDR2 SVGIG (reference sequence). Written as DNA, the CDR3 is TGTGCCTGGATATATGGCGGGGAGCTGTTTTTT. Its translation is CAWIYGGELFF.

CDR3 DNA sequence: TGTGCCAGTAGTAGCGGGAGTACTTCCTACGAGCAGTACTTC. Its translation: CASSSGSTSYEQYF. V usage is TRBV19 and J usage is TRBJ2-7; 7 nucleotides line up with TRBD2. The V gene's germline CDR1 is LNHDA and CDR2 SQIVND (reference sequence). With 4 bases clipped from V and 1 base from J, the junction kept 4 bases outside the gene matches. This CDR3 is built from 14 residues.

V is TRBV12-3 or TRBV12-4 and J is TRBJ1-1; D uncertain. With 6 bases removed from V and 7 bases from J, the gap between germline ends came to 15 bases. The CDR3 length is 13 residues. CDR3: CASRSSVELEAFF. The CDR3 DNA sequence: TGTGCCAGCAGATCGTCCGTGGAACTTGAAGCTTTCTTT.

The V call is TRBV5-1, the J call TRBJ1-5; D gene uncertain. In germline, CDR1 is SGHRS, CDR2 YFSETQ. V lost 0 bases, J lost 0 bases, and 4 bases lay in between. This CDR3 contains 14 residues. DNA of the CDR3: TGCGCCAGCAGCTTGGGGGTTAGCAATCAGCCCCAGCATTTT. This gives the protein CASSLGVSNQPQHF.

CDR3 sequence (DNA): TGTGCTTCATCAAGGAGCGACCAAGAGACCCAGTACTTC. Translating gives CASSRSDQETQYF. The chain uses TRBV10-3 and TRBJ2-5; D not certain. CDR1 is ENHRY, CDR2 SYGVKD, per germline. This CDR3 region has 13 residues.

This chain connects TRBV27 to TRBJ2-1; tentatively, D is TRBD1 or TRBD2 (5 bases each). In germline, CDR1 is MNHEY, CDR2 SMNVEV (reference sequence). Trimming removed 5 bases at V and 5 bases at J, with 13 bases between. The CDR3 consists of 14 residues. CDR3: CASSQGTRNNEQFF. The CDR3 coding sequence is TGTGCCAGCAGTCAGGGTACTAGGAACAATGAGCAGTTCTTC.

The rearrangement links TRBV7-8 to TRBJ1-5; no definite D call. V gave up 2 bases and J gave up 8 bases, with 19 bases separating them. CDR1 is SGHVS, CDR2 FQNEAQ, per germline. This CDR3 is built from 16 residues. CDR3: CASSLRADTIVEPQHF. The CDR3 region has the DNA TGTGCCAGCAGCTTAAGGGCAGACACGATAGTTGAGCCCCAGCATTTT.

The V and J genes are TRBV30 and TRBJ1-2; no definite D call. Trimming pared 1 base from V and 0 bases from J, leaving 9 bases between. Germline-derived CDR1 and CDR2 are GTSNPN and SVGIG (reference sequence). CDR3 length equals 14 residues. The DNA for the CDR3 is TGTGCCTGGAGTGCCGGGGTAGCTAACTATGGCTACACCTTC. It yields the protein CAWSAGVANYGYTF.

The chain links TRBV7-6 to TRBJ1-4; D call uncertain. Germline lookup yields CDR1 SGHVS and CDR2 FNYEAQ. The CDR3 is 17 residues long. V was trimmed by 2 bases and J by 0 bases, leaving 13 bases between them. The CDR3 region has the DNA TGTGCCAGCAGCTTAATGGGCCCCAGTGCAACTAATGAAAAACTGTTTTTT. It encodes CASSLMGPSATNEKLFF.

V and J are TRBV27 and TRBJ2-3; 9 positions match TRBD2. The germline V gene encodes CDR1 MNHEY and CDR2 SMNVEV (reference sequence). After removal of 2 bases from V and 5 bases from J, the junction contained 2 bases not matched to a gene. CDR3 length: 14 amino acids. Here the CDR3 DNA reads TGTGCCAGCAGTTTAGAACTAGCGGGAGATACGCAGTATTTT. Translation gives CASSLELAGDTQYF.

This rearrangement joins TRBV28 to TRBJ1-5, with D possibly matching TRBD1 (5 bases). V lost 6 bases to trimming and J lost 14 bases, with 17 bases between them. The germline V gene has CDR1 MDHEN and CDR2 SYDVKM. CDR3 length: 12 amino acids. This CDR3 is CASRSTVVSEHF. For the CDR3, the DNA is TGTGCCAGCAGGTCGACAGTCGTCAGCGAGCATTTT. Looking up the rest from reference TRBV28 and TRBJ1-5 gives the full variable domain: DVKVTQSSRYLVKRTGEKVFLECVQDMDHENMFWYRQDPGLGLRLIYFSYDVKMKEKGDIPEGYSVSREKKERFSLILESASTNQTSMYLCASRSTVVSEHFGDGTRLSIL.

The chain has TRBV3-1 (or the pseudogene TRBV3-2) and TRBJ2-5; 11 bases line up with TRBD2. From germline, CDR1 is LGHDT and CDR2 YNNKEL (reference sequence). Trimming at V came to 4 bases and at J to 5 bases, leaving 12 bases not matched to a gene. This CDR3 has 17 residues. In DNA, the CDR3 is TGTGCCAGCAGCCCATATAGCGGGAGGGCCTGGGGGGAGACCCAGTACTTC. Translating gives CASSPYSGRAWGETQYF.

The V and J genes are TRBV2 and TRBJ1-1, with D perhaps matching TRBD1 (5 bases). The CDR3 extends over 13 amino acids. Trimming took off 6 bases at V and 1 base at J, with 9 bases between the two ends. From germline, CDR1 is SNHLY and CDR2 FYNNEI. The CDR3 DNA reads as TGTGCCAGCAGGTGGGACGGGAACACTGAAGCTTTCTTT. This gives the protein CASRWDGNTEAFF.

The genes are TRBV28 and TRBJ1-4; D remains unclear. Looked up from germline, CDR1 is MDHEN and CDR2 is SYDVKM. The CDR3 spans 13 residues. Trimming stripped 4 bases from V and 7 bases from J, with 10 bases between. The CDR3 DNA reads TGTGCCAGCAGTTCGTCCTGGGGTGAAAAACTGTTTTTT. Translated, it gives CASSSSWGEKLFF.

As DNA, the CDR3 is TGTGCCAGCAGCTCCCGAGGACTAGCGGGATTGCAGACCCAGTACTTC. The encoded protein is CASSSRGLAGLQTQYF. V is TRBV27 and J is TRBJ2-5; 12 bases are a match to TRBD2. Germline-derived CDR1 and CDR2 are MNHEY and SMNVEV (reference sequence). The CDR3 runs 16 residues. The V and J ends lost 6 bases and 6 bases, in that order; junction bases with no gene match: 11.

This clone was found a few times. This chain links TRBV30 with TRBJ1-5; D remains unclear. CDR1 is GTSNPN, CDR2 SVGIG, per germline (reference sequence). Trimming cost V 0 bases and J 7 bases, with 10 bases left between them. This CDR3 contains 13 residues. CDR3 loop: CAWSVLEGQPQHF. The CDR3 DNA follows: TGTGCCTGGAGTGTTTTGGAGGGACAGCCCCAGCATTTT.

This chain connects TRBV19 to TRBJ1-3; maybe TRBD1 (5 bases). Germline loops: CDR1 LNHDA, CDR2 SQIVND (reference sequence). The V end lost 7 bases, the J end lost 2 bases, and 15 bases lay between the germline ends. This CDR3 is 15 amino acids long. CDR3 protein: CASTLGEGPGNTIYF. The CDR3 nucleotides read TGTGCCAGTACCTTGGGGGAAGGGCCTGGAAACACCATATATTTT.

The chain combines TRBV19 with TRBJ1-1; tentative D call: TRBD1 (6 bases). Germline assignment: CDR1 LNHDA and CDR2 SQIVND (reference sequence). CDR3 size: 14 residues. Trimming shortened V by 7 bases and J by 6 bases, and 18 bases separated the two germline ends. The CDR3 DNA reads TGTGCCAGTAAGAGGGGCTGGGGGCTCGCTGAAGCTTTCTTT. The encoded protein is CASKRGWGLAEAFF.